This passage covers 30 T cell receptor beta chains from one sample sequenced in a study of blood T cell repertoires in COVID-19. Sequencing used immunoSEQ multiplex PCR; TCRdb keeps in-frame clones, though not all of them. The sample lists under 200,000 clones, around 83% occurring once. The specimen sequenced was peripheral blood. These TCRs come from a woman in her forties with acute or convalescent COVID-19.

The gene calls are TRBV6-1 and TRBJ1-4; possibly TRBD1 for D (5 bases). CDR3 length: 14 amino acids. Trimming removed 3 bases at V and 3 bases at J, with 8 bases between. Germline values: CDR1 MNHNS, CDR2 SASEGT. CDR3 protein: CASSESGPNEKLFF. The CDR3 DNA sequence: TGTGCCAGCAGTGAGTCAGGGCCTAATGAAAAACTGTTTTTT.

This chain joins TRBV12-3 or TRBV12-4 and TRBJ2-2; TRBD2 is a possible D gene (5 bases). The CDR3 covers 12 residues. V lost 9 bases and J 3 bases, leaving 8 bases between the germline ends. CDR3 sequence (DNA): TGTGCCAGGGAAGCGGACACCGGGGAGCTGTTTTTT. Translating it yields CAREADTGELFF.

This chain joins TRBV27 and TRBJ1-1, with TRBD1 as a possible D gene (5 bases). CDR1 and CDR2 (germline): MNHEY, SMNVEV (reference sequence). This CDR3 has 14 residues. Trimming pared 6 bases from V and 3 bases from J, leaving 14 bases between. CDR3 in amino acids: CASRSPQGYTEAFF. The CDR3 bases are TGTGCCAGCAGGTCTCCCCAGGGATACACTGAAGCTTTCTTT.

The chain has TRBV10-3 and TRBJ1-1, with D possibly matching TRBD1 (6 bases). The germline gives CDR1 ENHRY, CDR2 SYGVKD. CDR3 size: 14 residues. V was cut by 5 bases and J by 5 bases, with 15 bases left in between. The CDR3 spells CAISKQGGGTEAFF. The DNA for the CDR3 is TGTGCCATCAGTAAGCAGGGAGGGGGGACTGAAGCTTTCTTT.

CDR3 coding DNA: TGCGCCAGCAGCTCCGAGGGTGCCAGGGATACGCAGTATTTT. Its translation is CASSSEGARDTQYF. The chain links TRBV5-1 to TRBJ2-3, with D tentatively TRBD2 (5 bases). V was shortened by 3 bases and J by 6 bases, with 14 bases between the two germline ends. The CDR3 has 14 amino acids. Germline V gene lookup returns CDR1 SGHRS and CDR2 YFSETQ.

The chain uses TRBV3-1 (or the pseudogene TRBV3-2) and TRBJ2-7, with D perhaps TRBD1 (6 bases). Germline CDR1 is LGHDT and CDR2 is YNNKEL (reference sequence). Trimming left V 0 bases short and J 4 bases short, with 7 bases between. CDR3 length: 13 residues. For the CDR3, the DNA is TGTGCCAGCAGCCAAGACGGACAGTACGAGCAGTACTTC. Protein: CASSQDGQYEQYF.

The chain has TRBV19 and TRBJ1-5; a weak D match, TRBD1 (5 bases). V was clipped by 6 bases and J by 1 base, with 13 bases between them. The CDR3 contains 15 residues. Germline CDR1 reads LNHDA; CDR2 reads SQIVND (reference sequence). The CDR3 is CASSPGLRSNQPQHF. Here the CDR3 DNA reads TGTGCCAGTAGCCCGGGACTGCGGAGCAATCAGCCCCAGCATTTT.

J is TRBJ1-1 and V is TRBV5-5; D not certain. Trimming pared 0 bases from V and 2 bases from J, leaving 5 bases between. The CDR3 runs to 13 residues. Germline CDR1 is SGHKS and CDR2 is YYEKEE (reference sequence). CDR3 DNA sequence: TGTGCCAGCAGCTTGGAGCCAAACACTGAAGCTTTCTTT. Its translation is CASSLEPNTEAFF.

The chain couples TRBV7-3 to TRBJ2-3; TRBD2 aligns across 7 bases. The CDR3 is 14 residues long. V lost 5 bases to trimming and J lost 6 bases; unmatched junction nucleotides: 8. CDR1 and CDR2 (germline): SGHTA, FQGTGA. In nucleotides, the CDR3 is TGTGCCAGCAGCCCGGGGGGATCGGTCGATACGCAGTATTTT. This translates into CASSPGGSVDTQYF.

The V and J genes are TRBV28 and TRBJ2-1; D is undetermined. V was shortened by 3 bases and J by 8 bases, with 11 bases between the two germline ends. Germline CDR1 and CDR2: MDHEN and SYDVKM. CDR3 size: 13 residues. This CDR3 reads CASSFYAGYEQFF. Written as DNA, the CDR3 is TGTGCCAGCAGTTTTTACGCCGGGTATGAGCAGTTCTTC.

This chain uses TRBV12-3 or TRBV12-4 with TRBJ2-1; 7 bases agree with TRBD1. The CDR3 has 13 amino acids. The V segment lost 7 bases and the J segment 5 bases; nucleotides outside the gene matches: 5. The DNA for the CDR3 is TGTGCCAGCACCCGGGGACAGCACAATGAGCAGTTCTTC. This translates into CASTRGQHNEQFF.

The rearrangement uses TRBV9 and TRBJ2-3; 9 bases fit TRBD1. The germline V gene has CDR1 SGDLS and CDR2 YYNGEE. V was clipped by 1 base and J by 6 bases; unmatched bases: 3. The CDR3 runs 14 residues. The CDR3 here is CASSVRDREDTQYF. CDR3 bases: TGTGCCAGCAGCGTAAGGGACAGGGAGGATACGCAGTATTTT. Based on the CDR3 plus reference TRBV9 and TRBJ2-3, the full variable domain is DSGVTQTPKHLITATGQRVTLRCSPRSGDLSVYWYQQSLDQGLQFLIQYYNGEERAKGNILERFSAQQFPDLHSELNLSSLELGDSALYFCASSVRDREDTQYFGPGTRLTVL.

The chain links TRBV18 to TRBJ2-1, with TRBD2 identical over 10 bases. From germline, CDR1 is KGHSH and CDR2 LQKENI. J lost 4 bases, V lost 5 bases, and 5 bases had no gene match. The CDR3 sequence is 15 residues long. In DNA, the CDR3 is TGTGCCAGCTCAGACCTAGCGGGGGATTACAATGAGCAGTTCTTC. Its protein is CASSDLAGDYNEQFF.

This chain links TRBV2 with TRBJ2-7; D not certain. The CDR3 contains 11 residues. Germline lookup yields CDR1 SNHLY and CDR2 FYNNEI. Trimming cost V 4 bases and J 7 bases, with 8 bases left between them. The CDR3 spells CASSVTMEQYF. The DNA for the CDR3 is TGTGCCAGCAGTGTGACAATGGAGCAGTACTTC.

V and J are TRBV27 and TRBJ1-5, with D possibly being TRBD1 (6 bases). The CDR3 runs 15 residues. The germline V gene encodes CDR1 MNHEY and CDR2 SMNVEV (reference sequence). V gave up 6 bases and J gave up 0 bases, with 12 bases separating them. The CDR3 is CASSRGGASNQPQHF. The CDR3 DNA is TGTGCCAGCAGCCGGGGGGGGGCTAGCAATCAGCCCCAGCATTTT.

The J gene is TRBJ2-5, the V gene TRBV11-2; 10 bases agree with TRBD2. The CDR3 runs to 15 residues. Germline V gives CDR1 SGHAT, CDR2 FQNNGV. Trimming cost V 6 bases and J 5 bases; bases outside gene matches: 9. The CDR3 nucleotides read TGTGCCAGCAGTTATCAGCGGGGGGGCTGGGAGACCCAGTACTTC. Its protein is CASSYQRGGWETQYF.

This chain uses TRBV2 with TRBJ1-1; the D gene is possibly TRBD1 (5 bases). From germline, CDR1 is SNHLY and CDR2 FYNNEI. This CDR3 is built from 15 residues. The V gene lost 3 bases and the J gene lost 6 bases, with 17 bases spanning the gap. The DNA for the CDR3 is TGTGCCAGCAGTGATGTCAGGGCTACGTTCGCTGAAGCTTTCTTT. Residues: CASSDVRATFAEAFF.

As regards this clone: This CDR3 is also generated by other DNA sequences in the sample. The J gene is TRBJ1-5, the V gene TRBV6-4; 8 nucleotides agree with TRBD1. The V gene end was trimmed by 6 bases and the J gene end by 6 bases; junction bases not matched to a gene: 4. The CDR3 length is 13 residues. Germline lookup yields CDR1 MRHNA and CDR2 SNTAGT. This chain's CDR3 is CASSEQGGQPQHF. The CDR3, as DNA: TGTGCCAGCAGCGAACAGGGGGGTCAGCCCCAGCATTTT.

The chain carries TRBV10-3 and TRBJ2-2; 11 nucleotides agree with TRBD1. CDR3 length equals 16 residues. The germline gives CDR1 ENHRY, CDR2 SYGVKD. Losses at the gene ends were 6 bases for V and 5 bases for J; bases not matched to a gene: 8. The CDR3 DNA follows: TGTGCCATCAGCTGCCGGGACAGGGGGTGGACCGGGGAGCTGTTTTTT. Encoded protein: CAISCRDRGWTGELFF.

As regards this clone: The germline gene is not matched at one end of the junction; a read error may be the cause. V is TRBV5-4 and J is TRBJ2-1, with 10 bases that match TRBD1. The CDR3 is 16 residues long. The V gene's germline CDR1 is SGHNT and CDR2 YYREEE (reference sequence). CDR3 region: CASNLGPGTGVDEQFF. The CDR3 DNA sequence: TGTGCCAGCAACTTGGGGCCCGGGACAGGGGTGGATGAGCAGTTCTTC.

CDR3 protein: CASSSPPGGSEAFF. In DNA form, the CDR3 reads TGCGCCAGCAGCTCACCGCCAGGGGGCTCTGAAGCTTTCTTT. The V gene is TRBV5-1, the J gene TRBJ1-1; TRBD1 matches at 8 bases. The CDR3 has 14 residues. V was pared by 3 bases and J by 6 bases, with 7 bases of the junction left unmatched. CDR1 is SGHRS, CDR2 YFSETQ, per germline. The entire variable domain, with the rest obtained from reference TRBV5-1 and TRBJ1-1, is as follows: KAGVTQTPRYLIKTRGQQVTLSCSPISGHRSVSWYQQTPGQGLQFLFEYFSETQRNKGNFPGRFSGRQFSNSRSEMNVSTLELGDSALYLCASSSPPGGSEAFFGQGTRLTVV.

The chain uses TRBV19 and TRBJ2-1; unclear D gene. The CDR3 totals 16 residues. The germline CDR1 and CDR2 sequences are LNHDA and SQIVND (reference sequence). Trimming took 0 bases from V and 3 from J, leaving 12 bases between them. Written as DNA, the CDR3 is TGTGCCAGTAGTATAGAGGCCCAAACCGACTACAATGAGCAGTTCTTC. It translates to CASSIEAQTDYNEQFF.

This clone has just a few counts. This sample also contains other DNA sequences that code for the same CDR3. The rearrangement links TRBV28 to TRBJ2-7; D is undetermined. V dropped 6 bases and J dropped 1 base, with 4 bases sitting between them. CDR1 and CDR2 from the germline V gene are MDHEN and SYDVKM. This CDR3 spans 11 amino acids. The chain's CDR3 is CASRRSYEQYF. The CDR3 DNA is TGTGCCAGCAGGAGGTCCTACGAGCAGTACTTC. Drawing the rest from reference TRBV28 and TRBJ2-7, the complete variable domain is DVKVTQSSRYLVKRTGEKVFLECVQDMDHENMFWYRQDPGLGLRLIYFSYDVKMKEKGDIPEGYSVSREKKERFSLILESASTNQTSMYLCASRRSYEQYFGPGTRLTVT.

The V and J genes are TRBV19 and TRBJ1-5; D is possibly TRBD1 (6 bases). Trimming removed 10 bases at V and 3 bases at J, with 19 bases between. There are 15 residues in the CDR3. The germline V gene has CDR1 LNHDA and CDR2 SQIVND (reference sequence). The CDR3 here is CATKDRRGPNQPQHF. Written as DNA, the CDR3 is TGTGCCACCAAGGACAGAAGAGGCCCCAATCAGCCCCAGCATTTT.

The chain employs TRBV28 and TRBJ1-6; 7 bases map to TRBD1. V dropped 5 bases and J dropped 8; count of bases not matched to a gene: 9. The CDR3 spans 15 residues. Germline CDR1 and CDR2: MDHEN and SYDVKM. The CDR3 region has the DNA TGTGCCAGCAGTCCAGGGACAGCGGGTTATTCACCCCTCCACTTT. This encodes CASSPGTAGYSPLHF.

This clone has only a few counts. CDR3 nucleotides: TGTGCCTGGCGGGACAGCCTTAGCCCCCAGCATTTT. Its translation: CAWRDSLSPQHF. The V and J genes are TRBV30 and TRBJ1-5; 7 bases align to TRBD1. The CDR3 runs 12 residues. Germline values: CDR1 GTSNPN, CDR2 SVGIG (reference sequence). V dropped 5 bases and J dropped 10; count of bases not matched to a gene: 8.

This clone was counted many times. This chain joins TRBV27 and TRBJ2-7; 12 nucleotides agree with TRBD1. Germline V gene data show CDR1 as MNHEY and CDR2 as SMNVEV (reference sequence). With 5 bases clipped from V and 2 bases from J, the junction kept 1 base outside the gene matches. CDR3 length: 14 amino acids. CDR3 sequence: CASSGTGGPYEQYF. CDR3 nucleotide sequence: TGTGCCAGCAGTGGGACAGGGGGCCCCTACGAGCAGTACTTC.

The chain joins TRBV2 to TRBJ1-2; D is unresolved. V dropped 6 bases and J dropped 0 bases, with 5 bases sitting between them. The germline CDR1 and CDR2 sequences are SNHLY and FYNNEI. This CDR3 is 12 amino acids long. DNA for the CDR3: TGTGCCAGCAGCGGGGCTAACTATGGCTACACCTTC. Residues: CASSGANYGYTF.

The rearrangement uses TRBV5-1 and TRBJ1-2; TRBD1 aligns across 9 bases. The CDR3 totals 16 residues. V lost 4 bases, J lost 8 bases, and 15 bases stayed unmatched. Germline CDR1 reads SGHRS; CDR2 reads YFSETQ. The chain's CDR3 is CASSPIEQGAVSGYTF. The CDR3 DNA sequence: TGCGCCAGCAGCCCCATCGAACAGGGGGCGGTAAGCGGCTACACCTTC.

The rearrangement joins TRBV5-5 to TRBJ2-2; TRBD2 aligns across 8 bases. The CDR3 loop spans 17 amino acids. CDR1 is SGHKS, CDR2 YYEKEE, per germline (reference sequence). V dropped 0 bases and J dropped 6; count of bases not matched to a gene: 10. In DNA form, the CDR3 reads TGTGCCAGCAGCTTGGTAGCTAGCGGGTTATCCTCCGGGGAGCTGTTTTTT. As protein: CASSLVASGLSSGELFF.